The next 14 T cell receptor beta chains were all read from a single sample in a study of CD8+ T cells in alopecia areata. cDNA prepared by RNA extraction and subsequent reverse transcription served as the template for sequencing. Only in-frame clones appear in the TCRdb table, and some are missing; sequencing was by immunoSEQ multiplex PCR. This sample has 150,000 to 200,000 clones, with around 71% found just once. Treatment noted: oral pan-JAK inhibitor, 5-10 mg twice daily. Sequenced here: CD4+ T cells sorted from blood, sampled at week 4, from a patient treated with tofacitinib. All receptors come from a human donor with alopecia areata.

This clone was observed a few times. The CDR3 is CSVGQGLYGEQFF. CDR3 nucleotides: TGCAGCGTTGGACAGGGACTGTATGGTGAGCAGTTCTTC. This rearrangement joins TRBV29-1 to TRBJ2-1, with D tentatively TRBD1 (7 bases). Trimming took off 4 bases at V and 9 bases at J, with 16 bases between the two ends. This CDR3 spans 13 amino acids. Germline V lookup: CDR1 SQVTM, CDR2 ANQGSEA.

V and J are TRBV29-1 and TRBJ1-2; D call uncertain. The V gene's germline CDR1 is SQVTM and CDR2 ANQGSEA. Trimming cost V 7 bases and J 10 bases, with 25 bases left between them. The length of the CDR3 is 14 residues. CDR3 bases: TGCAGCGCCGAAGAGGGAGGGCTCGCCATAGCCTACACCTTC. The encoded protein is CSAEEGGLAIAYTF.

The rearrangement joins TRBV5-6 to TRBJ2-1; no clear D. Germline V gene data show CDR1 as SGHDT and CDR2 as YYEEEE. This CDR3 is 13 amino acids long. The V end was cut by 0 bases, the J end by 8 bases, with 9 bases between. CDR3 in DNA: TGTGCCAGCAGCTTGGTTCGGGTTCATGAGCAGTTCTTC. This gives the protein CASSLVRVHEQFF.

This sequence joins TRBV27 and TRBJ2-7; tentatively, D is TRBD1 or TRBD2 (5 bases each). CDR3 length: 15 amino acids. CDR1 and CDR2 (germline): MNHEY, SMNVEV (reference sequence). Between the trimmed V and J ends, which lost 5 bases and 2 bases, there was a span of 16 bases. CDR3 loop: CASSPLARDAYEQYF. The CDR3 bases are TGTGCCAGCAGTCCATTGGCACGGGACGCCTACGAGCAGTACTTC.

The rearrangement links TRBV18 to TRBJ2-1; 11 bases match TRBD2. Germline CDR1 is KGHSH and CDR2 is LQKENI. After removal of 4 bases from V and 4 bases from J, the junction contained 6 bases not matched to a gene. CDR3 size: 16 residues. The CDR3 loop is CASSQILAGAYNEQFF. In nucleotides, the CDR3 is TGTGCCAGCTCACAAATACTAGCGGGGGCTTACAATGAGCAGTTCTTC.

The chain combines TRBV5-1 with TRBJ2-1, with 8 bases that match TRBD2. V trimming: 0 bases; J trimming: 10 bases; junction bases outside the gene matches: 6. The CDR3 length is 14 residues. Germline V gene lookup returns CDR1 SGHRS and CDR2 YFSETQ. CDR3 region: CASSLGLAGGEQFF. The CDR3 DNA follows: TGCGCCAGCAGCTTGGGGCTAGCGGGTGGGGAGCAGTTCTTC.

The CDR3 sequence is CASSQDRESVLSAGANVLTF. CDR3 sequence (DNA): TGCGCCAGCAGTCAAGACAGGGAGAGTGTATTATCAGCTGGGGCCAACGTCCTGACTTTC. J is TRBJ2-6 and V is TRBV23-1; 7 nucleotides align to TRBD1. TRBV23-1 is an ORF, with its function uncertain. With V trimmed by 2 bases and J by 2 bases, 15 bases remained unmatched. The CDR3 consists of 20 residues.

V and J are TRBV29-1 and TRBJ1-1, with D hard to call. Deletions cut 7 bases from V and 0 bases from J, with 12 bases between. The CDR3 contains 13 residues. Looked up from germline, CDR1 is SQVTM and CDR2 is ANQGSEA. CDR3 in DNA: TGCAGCGCTGAGAGGGCGATGAACACTGAAGCTTTCTTT. It specifies CSAERAMNTEAFF. The variable domain in full, with the rest retrieved from reference TRBV29-1 and TRBJ1-1, is SAVISQKPSRDICQRGTSLTIQCQVDSQVTMMFWYRQQPGQSLTLIATANQGSEATYESGFVIDKFPISRPNLTFSTLTVSNMSPEDSSIYLCSAERAMNTEAFFGQGTRLTVV.

This CDR3 reads CASSYSRGGPNTEAFF. The CDR3 coding sequence is TGTGCCAGCAGTTACTCCAGAGGGGGGCCAAACACTGAAGCTTTCTTT. The chain joins TRBV6-5 to TRBJ1-1; a possible D gene is TRBD1 (6 bases). V was cut by 0 bases and J by 2 bases, with 13 bases left in between. Per germline, CDR1 MNHEY and CDR2 SVGAGI. The CDR3 consists of 16 residues.

Regarding this clone: An end of the junction differs from the germline gene, which may be a read error. The chain recombines TRBV10-2 with TRBJ1-6; D remains ambiguous. The CDR3 has 12 residues. CDR1 and CDR2 (germline): WSHSY, SAAADI. CDR3 in DNA: TGCGCCAGTCGGACCGATAATCCACCCCTCCACTTT. Translation gives CASRTDNPPLHF.

The chain couples TRBV25-1 to TRBJ1-2; D gene ambiguous. Deletions cut 6 bases from V and 7 bases from J, with 18 bases between. Germline V lookup: CDR1 MGHDK, CDR2 SYGVNS. The CDR3 covers 14 residues. The CDR3 nucleotides are TGTGCCAGCAGGAAAGACACAGCAGGCACTGGCTACACCTTC. Its protein product is CASRKDTAGTGYTF.

The chain links TRBV27 to TRBJ2-5; maybe TRBD1 (5 bases). Germline V gene lookup returns CDR1 MNHEY and CDR2 SMNVEV (reference sequence). This CDR3 region has 16 residues. The V and J ends lost 0 bases and 2 bases respectively, with 13 bases between them. For the CDR3, the DNA is TGTGCCAGCAGTTTATCCTTCGTGGGGCGTCAAGAGACCCAGTACTTC. Its protein is CASSLSFVGRQETQYF.

This CDR3 reads CASSTLRDRVTNSNQPQHF. The CDR3 region has the DNA TGTGCCAGTAGTACCCTACGGGACAGGGTAACGAATAGCAATCAGCCCCAGCATTTT. The V call is TRBV19, the J call TRBJ1-5, with 9 bases aligning to TRBD1. V gave up 4 bases and J gave up 0 bases; unmatched junction bases: 13. The CDR3 has 19 residues. CDR1 is LNHDA and CDR2 is SQIVND in the germline V gene (reference sequence).

The rearrangement joins TRBV29-1 to TRBJ1-1; D possibly corresponds to TRBD1 (5 bases). The CDR3 has 12 residues. The V end was cut by 8 bases, the J end by 0 bases, with 10 bases between. The V gene's germline CDR1 is SQVTM and CDR2 ANQGSEA. CDR3 amino acids: CSSDSLNTEAFF. Written as DNA, the CDR3 is TGCAGCTCCGACAGCCTGAACACTGAAGCTTTCTTT.